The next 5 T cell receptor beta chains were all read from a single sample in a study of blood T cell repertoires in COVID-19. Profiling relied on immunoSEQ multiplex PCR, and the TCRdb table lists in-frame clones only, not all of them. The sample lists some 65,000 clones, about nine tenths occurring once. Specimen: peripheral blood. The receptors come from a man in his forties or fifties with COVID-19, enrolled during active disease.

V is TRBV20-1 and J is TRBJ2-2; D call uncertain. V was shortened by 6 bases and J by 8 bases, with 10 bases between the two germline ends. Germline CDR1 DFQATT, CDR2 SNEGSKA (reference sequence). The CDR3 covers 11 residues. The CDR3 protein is CSATGWGELFF. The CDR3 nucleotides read TGCAGTGCCACCGGTTGGGGGGAGCTGTTTTTT.

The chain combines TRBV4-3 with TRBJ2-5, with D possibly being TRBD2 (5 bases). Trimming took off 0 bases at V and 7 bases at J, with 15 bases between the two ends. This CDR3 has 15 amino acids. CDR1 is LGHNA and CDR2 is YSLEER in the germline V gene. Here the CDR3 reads CASSQDHSGTRTQYF. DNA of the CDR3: TGCGCCAGCAGCCAAGATCACAGCGGCACTCGGACCCAGTACTTC.

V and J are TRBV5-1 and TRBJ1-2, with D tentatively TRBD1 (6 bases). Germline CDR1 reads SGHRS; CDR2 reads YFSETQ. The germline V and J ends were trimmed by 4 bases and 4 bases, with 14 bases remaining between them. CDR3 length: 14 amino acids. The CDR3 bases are TGCGCCAGCAGCCTTTCGGACAGTGCCTATGGCTACACCTTC. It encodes CASSLSDSAYGYTF.

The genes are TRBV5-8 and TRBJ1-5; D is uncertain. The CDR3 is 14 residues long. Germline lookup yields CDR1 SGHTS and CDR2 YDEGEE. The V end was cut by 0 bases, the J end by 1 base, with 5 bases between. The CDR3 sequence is CASSLAVSNQPQHF. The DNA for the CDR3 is TGTGCCAGCAGCTTGGCCGTCAGCAATCAGCCCCAGCATTTT.

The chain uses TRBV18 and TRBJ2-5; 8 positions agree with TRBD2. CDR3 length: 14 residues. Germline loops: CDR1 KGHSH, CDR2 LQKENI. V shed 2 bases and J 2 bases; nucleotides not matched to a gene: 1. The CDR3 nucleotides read TGTGCCAGCTCACCAACTAGCGGACAAGAGACCCAGTACTTC. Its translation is CASSPTSGQETQYF.